This TCR beta chain was identified in a study of type 1 regulatory T cells. Study in general: T-allo10 is an in vitro-generated, Tr1-enriched CD4 T cell product specific for alloantigen.

The CDR3 is made up of 16 amino acids. The V end was cut by 6 bases, the J end by 0 bases, with 15 bases between. CDR1 is MNHEY, CDR2 SVGEGT, per germline. TCRdb passed the reads through MiXCR, listing each CDR3 protein once. The sample includes 75,000 to 100,000 distinct CDR3 sequences, about 28% seen only once; the top ten take about 2%. This clonotype was obtained from a human donor in good health. This chain links TRBV6-2 or TRBV6-3 with TRBJ2-4; TRBD1 is a possible D gene (5 bases). Sequenced sample: CD4+ T cells, either the whole sample or a sorted fraction (not recorded which). For the CDR3, the DNA is TGTGCCAGCAGGACAGCTAGAGAACTAGCCAAAAACATTCAGTACTTC. It is translated as CASRTARELAKNIQYF.